The rows below give T cell receptor beta chains drawn from one sample of a study of shared clonotypes between healthy human individuals. The assay was immunoSEQ multiplex PCR, and TCRdb's table has in-frame clones only and misses some. There are millions of clones in the sample; around 96% occur only once, and about 1.1% lies in the top ten. The sample consisted of naive CD8+ T cells sorted from blood. Source of these receptors: a man between 18 and 35 years old in good health. Each CDR3 is given with its conserved first and last residue. A D gene is named only where the DNA matches it firmly. Where a row states a size, it is once, few, many or the class of an expanded clone; other rows omit it.

len | abundance | j_gene | v_gene | d_gene | CDR3aa | CDR3nt
16 | . | TRBJ1-2 | TRBV30 | . | CAWSPDSSPRSYGYTF | TGTGCCTGGAGCCCGGATAGTTCACCACGGTCCTATGGCTACACCTTC
12 | . | TRBJ2-4 | TRBV5-6 | TRBD2 | CASSLLGGGPDF | TGTGCCAGCAGCTTGCTCGGCGGGGGGCCCGATTTC
15 | . | TRBJ1-2 | TRBV9 | . | CASSVAQGRDYGYTF | TGTGCCAGCAGCGTAGCTCAAGGGAGAGACTATGGCTACACCTTC
14 | once | TRBJ2-1 | TRBV6-5 | . | CASSYLLALDEQFF | TGTGCCAGCAGTTACCTGCTAGCTCTAGATGAGCAGTTCTTC
15 | . | TRBJ2-3 | TRBV30 | TRBD2 | CAWSWTSGSGDTQYF | TGTGCCTGGAGCTGGACTAGCGGGAGTGGAGATACGCAGTATTTT
17 | . | TRBJ2-3 | TRBV13 | TRBD2 | CASSLWGLAGKADTQYF | TGTGCCAGCAGCTTATGGGGACTAGCGGGGAAAGCAGATACGCAGTATTTT
16 | . | TRBJ2-1 | TRBV27 | . | CASSLRDKGVGNEQFF | TGTGCCAGCAGTTTAAGAGATAAAGGAGTCGGCAATGAGCAGTTCTTC
16 | once | TRBJ2-7 | TRBV4-2 | . | CASSQPITGPIYEQYF | TGTGCCAGCAGCCAACCCATAACGGGACCGATATACGAGCAGTACTTC
15 | . | TRBJ2-3 | TRBV14 | . | CASSQDWGGTDTQYF | TGTGCCAGCAGCCAAGATTGGGGCGGCACAGATACGCAGTATTTT
16 | once | TRBJ2-7 | TRBV4-1 | . | CASSQDDSGESYEQYF | TGCGCCAGCAGCCAAGATGACTCGGGGGAGTCCTACGAGCAGTACTTC
12 | once | TRBJ2-7 | TRBV28 | . | CASGVGTNEQYF | TGTGCCAGCGGTGTTGGCACAAACGAGCAGTACTTC
15 | . | TRBJ1-6 | TRBV2 | . | CASSPDGYIISPLHF | TGTGCCAGCAGTCCCGACGGTTATATAATTTCACCCCTCCACTTT
13 | once | TRBJ2-1 | TRBV7-2 | . | CASTPGRGNEQFF | TGTGCCAGCACCCCCGGCAGGGGCAATGAGCAGTTCTTC
13 | . | TRBJ2-5 | TRBV29-1 | . | CSVEVGLVETQYF | TGCAGCGTTGAAGTAGGGCTCGTAGAGACCCAGTACTTC
15 | . | TRBJ2-6 | TRBV4-1 | . | CASTTGPAGANVLTF | TGCGCCAGCACCACAGGGCCCGCTGGGGCCAACGTCCTGACTTTC
17 | . | TRBJ1-2 | TRBV9 | . | CASSVAPEGEWLYGYTF | TGTGCCAGCAGCGTAGCGCCAGAAGGGGAGTGGCTCTATGGCTACACCTTC
17 | . | TRBJ2-7 | TRBV4-1 | TRBD1 | CASSQDEAGTETYEQYF | TGCGCCAGCAGCCAAGATGAGGCCGGGACAGAGACCTACGAGCAGTACTTC